A single sample is the source of the 19 T cell receptor beta chains below, sequenced in a study of blood T cell repertoires in COVID-19. The data were produced by immunoSEQ multiplex PCR, yet TCRdb's version contains in-frame clones alone and is incomplete. The data show 50,000 to 65,000 clones, 81% seen once. Sample: peripheral blood. These receptors were collected from a woman aged 55-75 years with acute or convalescent COVID-19.

The chain has TRBV28 and TRBJ1-3, with TRBD1 as a possible D gene (5 bases). Trimming shortened V by 7 bases and J by 2 bases, and 9 bases separated the two germline ends. The CDR3 is 13 amino acids. The germline CDR1 and CDR2 sequences are MDHEN and SYDVKM. CDR3 nucleotides: TGTGCCAGCATTGACAGTACTGGAAACACCATATATTTT. Protein product: CASIDSTGNTIYF.

J is TRBJ1-1 and V is TRBV30, with D unclear. Trimming shortened V by 1 base and J by 8 bases, and 11 bases separated the two germline ends. CDR1 and CDR2 (germline): GTSNPN, SVGIG (reference sequence). The CDR3 loop spans 12 amino acids. In DNA, the CDR3 is TGTGCCTGGAGTGACAGCCGAAACGAAGCTTTCTTT. This codes for CAWSDSRNEAFF.

This clone was recorded a few times. This rearrangement joins TRBV24-1 to TRBJ2-7; perhaps TRBD2 as D (5 bases). With 7 bases removed from V and 3 bases from J, the gap between germline ends came to 18 bases. Germline-derived CDR1 and CDR2 are KGHDR and SFDVKD. This CDR3 has 15 amino acids. In nucleotides, the CDR3 is TGTGCCACCAGCGAAACCGGGTCCCGGGGCTACGAGCAGTACTTC. Protein sequence: CATSETGSRGYEQYF.

The CDR3 coding sequence is TGCAGCGTTGAAGAAGGACAGGCGGGGGATACGCAGTATTTT. The encoded protein is CSVEEGQAGDTQYF. This rearrangement joins TRBV29-1 to TRBJ2-3; possible D gene TRBD1, 7 bases. Germline V gives CDR1 SQVTM, CDR2 ANQGSEA. V dropped 0 bases and J dropped 6 bases, with 13 bases sitting between them. The CDR3 has 14 amino acids.

The chain combines TRBV27 with TRBJ1-6, with D unresolved. Germline assignment: CDR1 MNHEY and CDR2 SMNVEV (reference sequence). V was trimmed by 7 bases and J by 7 bases, leaving 11 bases between them. This CDR3 spans 13 amino acids. CDR3 loop: CASKEGFNSPLHF. The CDR3 bases are TGTGCCAGCAAAGAGGGTTTCAATTCACCCCTCCACTTT.

This sequence joins TRBV5-8 and TRBJ1-1, with D hard to call. Deletions cut 1 base from V and 6 bases from J, with 13 bases between. The V gene's germline CDR1 is SGHTS and CDR2 YDEGEE. This CDR3 spans 14 amino acids. CDR3 nucleotides: TGTGCCAGCAGCTTGATCAGTAGGGAGGCTGAAGCTTTCTTT. As protein: CASSLISREAEAFF.

V is TRBV6-5 and J is TRBJ2-7; D is ambiguous. Per the germline V gene, CDR1 is MNHEY and CDR2 is SVGAGI. V lost 8 bases and J 4 bases, leaving 6 bases between the germline ends. This CDR3 is 10 amino acids long. The chain's CDR3 is CASSGYEQYF. CDR3 nucleotide sequence: TGTGCCAGCTCAGGATACGAGCAGTACTTC.

This clone showed up just once. The chain employs TRBV29-1 and TRBJ2-3; 9 bases are a match to TRBD2. From germline, CDR1 is SQVTM and CDR2 ANQGSEA. The trim removed 7 bases at V and 1 base at J, leaving 6 bases unmatched. The CDR3 runs 14 residues. CDR3 sequence: CSDTSGPGTDTQYF. CDR3 coding DNA: TGCAGCGACACTAGCGGGCCGGGCACAGATACGCAGTATTTT.

The V call is TRBV4-2, the J call TRBJ2-2, with D possibly matching TRBD2 (6 bases). The CDR3 runs to 16 residues. V dropped 4 bases and J dropped 1 base, with 13 bases sitting between them. CDR1 and CDR2 (germline): LGHNA, YNFKEQ. CDR3 loop: CASSPLSGENTGELFF. CDR3 in DNA: TGTGCCAGCAGCCCCCTGTCGGGGGAGAACACCGGGGAGCTGTTTTTT.

This clone has just a few counts. The rearrangement uses TRBV29-1 and TRBJ2-2; weak D call: TRBD2 (6 bases). Germline V lookup: CDR1 SQVTM, CDR2 ANQGSEA. The CDR3 is 15 residues long. V shed 6 bases and J shed 7 bases, with 21 bases lying between them. CDR3 sequence reads: CSVDPGTGLRGELFF. The CDR3 DNA follows: TGCAGCGTCGATCCCGGAACGGGACTGCGCGGGGAGCTGTTTTTT.

The chain joins TRBV6-5 to TRBJ1-2, with TRBD1 as a possible D gene (5 bases). This CDR3 is built from 13 residues. CDR1 and CDR2 from the germline V gene are MNHEY and SVGAGI. V gave up 7 bases and J gave up 2 bases, with 11 bases separating them. The CDR3: CASKTALNYGYTF. The CDR3 DNA reads as TGTGCCAGCAAGACAGCTTTGAACTATGGCTACACCTTC.

This clone has a single count. The chain employs TRBV6-6 and TRBJ2-7; D gene uncertain. V lost 6 bases to trimming and J lost 6 bases, with 18 bases between them. CDR1 and CDR2 (germline): MNHNY, SVGAGI (reference sequence). The CDR3 runs 14 residues. CDR3 loop: CASRTASATVEQYF. In DNA, the CDR3 is TGTGCCAGCAGAACCGCTTCCGCTACTGTCGAGCAGTACTTC.

This chain uses TRBV3-1 (or the pseudogene TRBV3-2) with TRBJ1-1, with 7 bases matching TRBD1. The junction had 3 bases not matched to a gene; V was cut back by 3 bases and J by 2 bases. Germline-derived CDR1 and CDR2 are LGHDT and YNNKEL (reference sequence). This CDR3 spans 14 amino acids. The CDR3 DNA reads TGTGCCAGCAGCCAGAGACAGGGCAACACTGAAGCTTTCTTT. This translates into CASSQRQGNTEAFF.

This chain joins TRBV5-6 and TRBJ1-1; no definite D call. The V gene lost 7 bases and the J gene lost 8 bases, with 12 bases spanning the gap. Germline CDR1 is SGHDT and CDR2 is YYEEEE. The CDR3 runs 11 residues. CDR3 sequence: CASYLGREAFF. CDR3 sequence (DNA): TGTGCCAGCTATTTGGGCAGGGAAGCTTTCTTT.

This clone was recorded a few times. The chain uses TRBV29-1 and TRBJ2-7; maybe TRBD2 (5 bases). CDR1 is SQVTM and CDR2 is ANQGSEA in the germline V gene. The CDR3 spans 12 residues. Trimming took off 2 bases at V and 2 bases at J, with 7 bases between the two ends. CDR3 bases: TGCAGCGTTGAATCCGGGACCTACGAGCAGTACTTC. Its translation: CSVESGTYEQYF.

This chain links TRBV2 with TRBJ1-3; 8 bases are shared with TRBD1. In germline, CDR1 is SNHLY, CDR2 FYNNEI. This CDR3 contains 15 residues. The junction had 2 bases not matched to a gene; V was cut back by 4 bases and J by 0 bases. This chain's CDR3 is CASSGDRPSGNTIYF. The DNA of the CDR3 is TGTGCCAGCAGTGGGGACAGGCCCTCTGGAAACACCATATATTTT.

The chain recombines TRBV5-4 with TRBJ1-1; D remains unclear. V was shortened by 1 base and J by 0 bases, with 4 bases between the two germline ends. Germline CDR1 SGHNT, CDR2 YYREEE (reference sequence). The CDR3 totals 13 residues. The CDR3 DNA is TGTGCCAGCAGCTTGAAGCTGAACACTGAAGCTTTCTTT. Translating it yields CASSLKLNTEAFF.

V usage is TRBV27 and J usage is TRBJ1-1; D is unresolved. V was cut by 5 bases and J by 0 bases, with 16 bases left in between. The CDR3 runs 16 residues. Per germline, CDR1 MNHEY and CDR2 SMNVEV (reference sequence). The CDR3 sequence: CASSTRTGSMNTEAFF. CDR3 DNA: TGTGCCAGCAGTACACGGACGGGGAGTATGAACACTGAAGCTTTCTTT.

The chain uses TRBV30 and TRBJ1-2, with TRBD1 as a possible D gene (5 bases). The CDR3 spans 13 residues. V was clipped by 5 bases and J by 4 bases, with 14 bases between them. Germline lookup yields CDR1 GTSNPN and CDR2 SVGIG (reference sequence). For the CDR3, the DNA is TGTGCCTGGGCGGCAGGGCCTATCTATGGCTACACCTTC. As protein: CAWAAGPIYGYTF.